One and the same sample provided the 22 T cell receptor beta chains below, sequenced in a study of blood T cell repertoires in COVID-19. Data came from immunoSEQ multiplex PCR; TCRdb stores just in-frame clones and leaves some out. In the table there are 65,000 to 80,000 clones, almost 85% of which are singletons. The sample taken for sequencing was peripheral blood. The receptors here all came from a human donor in a cohort sampled during active COVID-19.

The chain couples TRBV19 to TRBJ1-4, with a weak D call TRBD1 (5 bases). Per the germline V gene, CDR1 is LNHDA and CDR2 is SQIVND (reference sequence). V shed 7 bases and J shed 0 bases, with 15 bases lying between them. The CDR3 has 16 amino acids. CDR3 amino acids: CASTRDFFATNEKLFF. CDR3 nucleotide sequence: TGTGCCAGTACCCGGGACTTCTTTGCAACTAATGAAAAACTGTTTTTT.

The chain uses TRBV7-9 and TRBJ2-2; D not resolved. Germline V gene data show CDR1 as SEHNR and CDR2 as FQNEAQ (reference sequence). The CDR3 spans 14 residues. Trimming removed 0 bases at V and 3 bases at J, with 5 bases between. The CDR3 DNA follows: TGTGCCAGCAGCTTAGCGCGTGACACCGGGGAGCTGTTTTTT. The encoded protein is CASSLARDTGELFF.

The gene calls are TRBV6-6 and TRBJ2-3; 7 bases agree with TRBD1. Germline-derived CDR1 and CDR2 are MNHNY and SVGAGI (reference sequence). The junction had 0 bases not matched to a gene; V was cut back by 1 base and J by 5 bases. The CDR3 is 13 amino acids. This CDR3 reads CASSYWDRDTQYF. The CDR3 nucleotides read TGTGCCAGCAGTTACTGGGACAGAGATACGCAGTATTTT.

This rearrangement joins TRBV19 to TRBJ2-1, with 8 bases fitting TRBD1. V lost 7 bases, J lost 7 bases, and 6 bases stayed unmatched. Germline V CDR1 and CDR2: LNHDA, SQIVND (reference sequence). This CDR3 contains 13 residues. The chain's CDR3 is CASTGQGGNEQFF. For the CDR3, the DNA is TGTGCCAGTACTGGACAGGGCGGTAATGAGCAGTTCTTC.

The chain recombines TRBV18 with TRBJ1-2; 10 bases are a match to TRBD1. V shed 6 bases and J 6 bases; nucleotides not matched to a gene: 7. This CDR3 has 14 amino acids. Germline CDR1 reads KGHSH; CDR2 reads LQKENI. This chain's CDR3 is CASSASGTGDGYTF. The CDR3 bases are TGTGCCAGCTCCGCGTCCGGGACAGGGGATGGCTACACCTTC.

The rearrangement uses TRBV28 and TRBJ1-3, with TRBD1 identical over 7 bases. CDR1 MDHEN and CDR2 SYDVKM come from the germline V gene. This CDR3 has 17 amino acids. V was pared by 5 bases and J by 0 bases, with 10 bases of the junction left unmatched. The CDR3 nucleotides are TGTGCCAGCAGTCCACGACAGGGTCACCCCTCTGGAAACACCATATATTTT. This codes for CASSPRQGHPSGNTIYF.

CDR3 DNA: TGTGCCAGCATAACACGGAGCTTCGACAATGAGCAGTTCTTC. Encoded protein: CASITRSFDNEQFF. The chain uses TRBV2 and TRBJ2-1; D ambiguous. With 7 bases removed from V and 5 bases from J, the gap between germline ends came to 15 bases. Germline assignment: CDR1 SNHLY and CDR2 FYNNEI. The CDR3 is 14 residues long. The variable domain in full, completed from reference TRBV2 and TRBJ2-1, reads EPEVTQTPSHQVTQMGQEVILRCVPISNHLYFYWYRQILGQKVEFLVSFYNNEISEKSEIFDDQFSVERPDGSNFTLKIRSTKLEDSAMYFCASITRSFDNEQFFGPGTRLTVL.

J is TRBJ1-3 and V is TRBV6-6; 9 positions agree with TRBD1. Germline V gives CDR1 MNHNY, CDR2 SVGAGI (reference sequence). The V gene end was trimmed by 3 bases and the J gene end by 5 bases; junction bases not matched to a gene: 8. The length of the CDR3 is 16 residues. In DNA, the CDR3 is TGTGCCAGCAGTTATAATGAACAGGGGGCTCGAAACACCATATATTTT. Protein product: CASSYNEQGARNTIYF.

This clone has a single count. The chain uses TRBV27 and TRBJ2-1; D remains ambiguous. Per the germline V gene, CDR1 is MNHEY and CDR2 is SMNVEV (reference sequence). The CDR3 length is 15 residues. V was cut by 6 bases and J by 0 bases, with 12 bases left in between. The CDR3 sequence: CASSSVPSSYNEQFF. The CDR3 DNA reads TGTGCCAGCAGCTCGGTCCCTAGCTCCTACAATGAGCAGTTCTTC.

The V gene is TRBV28, the J gene TRBJ2-1; D may be TRBD1 (6 bases). The germline V gene encodes CDR1 MDHEN and CDR2 SYDVKM. This CDR3 spans 12 amino acids. Trimming shortened V by 6 bases and J by 8 bases, and 11 bases separated the two germline ends. CDR3 sequence (DNA): TGTGCCAGCAGGCAGGGGACCCATGAGCAGTTCTTC. This gives the protein CASRQGTHEQFF.

This clone is a singleton in its sample. The chain couples TRBV9 to TRBJ1-1; 8 bases line up with TRBD1. V lost 4 bases, J lost 8 bases, and 7 bases stayed unmatched. This CDR3 is built from 13 residues. The germline V gene has CDR1 SGDLS and CDR2 YYNGEE. The CDR3 sequence: CASSPQGDREAFF. The CDR3 coding sequence is TGTGCCAGCAGCCCCCAAGGGGACAGGGAAGCTTTCTTT.

This rearrangement joins TRBV6-5 to TRBJ2-5, with 8 bases lining up with TRBD2. With 6 bases clipped from V and 3 bases from J, the junction kept 3 bases outside the gene matches. The CDR3 runs 13 residues. Germline values: CDR1 MNHEY, CDR2 SVGAGI. The CDR3 is CASRKLAEETQYF. For the CDR3, the DNA is TGTGCCAGCAGAAAACTAGCGGAAGAGACCCAGTACTTC.

This clone was seen just once. V is TRBV18 and J is TRBJ2-5; D unclear. Germline CDR1 KGHSH, CDR2 LQKENI. Trimming left V 0 bases short and J 4 bases short, with 9 bases between. The CDR3 is made up of 14 amino acids. CDR3: CASSPPSLRETQYF. The DNA of the CDR3 is TGTGCCAGCTCACCACCTTCTTTGAGAGAGACCCAGTACTTC.

This clone came up once. The V call is TRBV10-3, the J call TRBJ2-5, with 7 bases identical to TRBD1. Germline CDR1 and CDR2: ENHRY and SYGVKD. After removal of 5 bases from V and 1 base from J, the junction contained 1 base not matched to a gene. The CDR3 spans 13 residues. For the CDR3, the DNA is TGTGCCATCAGTTGGGACAGCCAAGAGACCCAGTACTTC. Protein sequence: CAISWDSQETQYF.

The chain recombines TRBV5-1 with TRBJ2-5; D may be TRBD2 (8 bases). V lost 3 bases to trimming and J lost 5 bases, with 23 bases between them. Germline V CDR1 and CDR2: SGHRS, YFSETQ. The CDR3 spans 17 residues. The CDR3 spells CASSYGTAGTSQETQYF. The CDR3 region has the DNA TGCGCCAGCAGCTACGGGACAGCCGGGACTAGTCAGGAGACCCAGTACTTC.

J is TRBJ2-5 and V is TRBV5-1; D is undetermined. The V gene lost 0 bases and the J gene lost 4 bases, with 10 bases spanning the gap. The germline gives CDR1 SGHRS, CDR2 YFSETQ. The CDR3 has 14 amino acids. This CDR3 is CASSLGGIRETQYF. CDR3 bases: TGCGCCAGCAGCTTGGGAGGAATCCGAGAGACCCAGTACTTC.

The CDR3 loop is CASSLPRDRGKFF. CDR3 DNA sequence: TGTGCCAGCAGCTTACCCCGGGACAGGGGAAAGTTCTTC. The genes are TRBV11-2 and TRBJ2-1, with 10 bases matching TRBD1. Trimming took 2 bases from V and 14 from J; bases not matched to a gene: 6. The CDR3 runs to 13 residues. Germline-derived CDR1 and CDR2 are SGHAT and FQNNGV.

This sequence joins TRBV6-5 and TRBJ1-1, with 8 positions matching TRBD1. Germline CDR1 reads MNHEY; CDR2 reads SVGAGI. This CDR3 has 14 amino acids. After removal of 2 bases from V and 5 bases from J, the junction contained 4 bases not matched to a gene. CDR3 in DNA: TGTGCCAGCAGTTACACAGGGGGTAAGACTGAAGCTTTCTTT. Residues: CASSYTGGKTEAFF.

As DNA, the CDR3 is TGTGCCACCAGTTCCGGGACAGGGGAGAGGGCCCAGCATTTT. Its translation: CATSSGTGERAQHF. This rearrangement joins TRBV15 to TRBJ1-5; 10 positions agree with TRBD1. The V gene end was trimmed by 6 bases and the J gene end by 11 bases; junction bases not matched to a gene: 10. This CDR3 has 14 residues. The germline gives CDR1 LNHNV, CDR2 YYDKDF (reference sequence).

The V call is TRBV20-1, the J call TRBJ2-5; no reliable D call. This CDR3 region has 10 residues. The V end was cut by 3 bases, the J end by 5 bases, with 4 bases between. Looked up from germline, CDR1 is DFQATT and CDR2 is SNEGSKA (reference sequence). This CDR3 is CSASSETQYF. CDR3 nucleotides: TGCAGTGCTAGCAGTGAGACCCAGTACTTC.

The chain is built from TRBV6-6 and TRBJ1-1, with D perhaps TRBD1 (5 bases). The CDR3 totals 12 residues. V lost 6 bases and J lost 5, with 10 bases in between. CDR1 is MNHNY, CDR2 SVGAGI, per germline (reference sequence). The CDR3 loop reads CASRGVRTEAFF. CDR3 in DNA: TGTGCCAGCAGAGGGGTACGGACTGAAGCTTTCTTT.

The V gene is TRBV5-1, the J gene TRBJ2-3; D remains unclear. V was clipped by 2 bases and J by 0 bases, with 7 bases between them. The germline V gene encodes CDR1 SGHRS and CDR2 YFSETQ. CDR3 size: 14 residues. The CDR3 is CASSFPSSTDTQYF. CDR3 in DNA: TGCGCCAGCAGCTTCCCGTCGAGCACAGATACGCAGTATTTT.